This T cell receptor (beta chain) was profiled in a study of blood T cells in healthy people across ages. Isolation yielded PBMCs, at least 7 million per sample, in every case. This clonotype was seen a few times. Antigen: not known. The study's findings and limits: Older age went with lower TCR beta diversity per million T cells, in a roughly linear way.

With a J-beta primer mix and a sample-barcoded 5' primer, a second PCR ran roughly 6 to 11 cycles. TCRdb redid the calling of the 5' RACE reads with MiXCR, one entry per CDR3 protein. The data hold roughly 1.7 million distinct CDR3 sequences, with about 35% observed a single time. From germline, CDR1 is MNHEY and CDR2 SMNVEV (reference sequence). The CDR3 extends over 15 amino acids. The V end was cut by 5 bases, the J end by 5 bases, with 18 bases between. What was sequenced was blood. The chain combines TRBV27 with TRBJ1-2; D is unresolved. This TCR derives from a woman between 25 and 40 years old in good health. The CDR3 sequence is CASSPFTGFEYGYTF. As DNA, the CDR3 is TGTGCCAGCAGTCCTTTTACGGGGTTTGAGTATGGCTACACCTTC.